A selection of T cell receptor beta chains follows, all from one sample in a study of beta chain features in type 1 diabetes. Assay: immunoSEQ multiplex PCR; the TCRdb copy retains only in-frame clones and omits some. The sample includes roughly 150,000 clones, 7.5% to 9.5% of them seen just once. The material sequenced was central memory CD4+ T cells from blood. The receptors shown here come from a woman between 18 and 30 years old in good health. The CDR3 runs from the conserved cysteine through the conserved F or W. The order of the fields is V gene, D gene, J gene, clone size, CDR3 DNA, CDR3 protein. A D gene is named only where the DNA matches it firmly. Clone size is stated in some rows and not others, as once, few, many or a class when expanded.

TRBV7-9	TRBD1	TRBJ1-1	few	TGTGCCAGCAGCTCCGGGACAGGGGTAACTGAAGCTTTCTTT	CASSSGTGVTEAFF
TRBV5-5	-	TRBJ2-7	few	TGTGCCAGCAGCCTCGGGACAACGAACTACGAGCAGTACTTC	CASSLGTTNYEQYF
TRBV7-7	TRBD2	TRBJ2-1	-	TGTGCTAGCAGCCCAAGGGGGACTAGCGGGATGGATGAGCAGTTCTTC	CASSPRGTSGMDEQFF
TRBV15	-	TRBJ2-7	few	TGTGCCACCAGCAGTAAACAGAAACACGAGCAGTACTTC	CATSSKQKHEQYF
TRBV7-9	-	TRBJ1-5	many	TGTGCCAGCAGCTCACAGGGTGATCAGCCCCAGCATTTT	CASSSQGDQPQHF
TRBV30	-	TRBJ2-3	-	TGTGCCTGGAGTGTAGAGGGGGGGCGGAATACGCAGTATTTT	CAWSVEGGRNTQYF
TRBV7-2	TRBD1	TRBJ2-5	-	TGTGCCAGCAGTACCGGGACAGGGGGCGCGGAGACCCAGTACTTC	CASSTGTGGAETQYF
TRBV5-4	TRBD1	TRBJ2-1	few	TGTGCCAGCAGCTGGGACAGGGAATACAATGAGCAGTTCTTC	CASSWDREYNEQFF
TRBV5-1	TRBD1	TRBJ1-2	few	TGCGCCAGCAGCCTCGGAACCGGGACAGGGTCACCAGCTAACTATGGCTACACCTTC	CASSLGTGTGSPANYGYTF
TRBV10-2	TRBD1	TRBJ2-7	-	TGCGCCAGCAGACCGGGACAGGGGACCTACGAGCAGTACTTC	CASRPGQGTYEQYF
TRBV9	-	TRBJ2-7	few	TGTGCCAGCAGCGTAGGGTCGGGGAGCTACGAGCAGTACTTC	CASSVGSGSYEQYF
TRBV13	-	TRBJ1-2	-	TGTGCCAGCAGCCCCTTCGGTTCCTATGGCTACACCTTC	CASSPFGSYGYTF
TRBV2	TRBD1	TRBJ2-5	few	TGTGCCAGCAGTCCCGGGACAGGGCCCCAAGAGACCCAGTACTTC	CASSPGTGPQETQYF
TRBV4-1	TRBD2	TRBJ2-1	-	TGCGCCAGCAGCCGAGGGACTAGAGATCTGGGTAATGAGCAGTTCTTC	CASSRGTRDLGNEQFF
TRBV5-1	TRBD2	TRBJ2-2	-	TGCGCCAGCAGCACGGGACTAGCCGGGGAGCTGTTTTTT	CASSTGLAGELFF
TRBV2	-	TRBJ1-1	few	TGTGCCAGCAGAGTAGACAGGATCACTGAAGCTTTCTTT	CASRVDRITEAFF
TRBV12-5	TRBD1	TRBJ1-2	-	TGTGCTAGTGGCTTAGGGACAGGGGTTGGCTACACCTTC	CASGLGTGVGYTF